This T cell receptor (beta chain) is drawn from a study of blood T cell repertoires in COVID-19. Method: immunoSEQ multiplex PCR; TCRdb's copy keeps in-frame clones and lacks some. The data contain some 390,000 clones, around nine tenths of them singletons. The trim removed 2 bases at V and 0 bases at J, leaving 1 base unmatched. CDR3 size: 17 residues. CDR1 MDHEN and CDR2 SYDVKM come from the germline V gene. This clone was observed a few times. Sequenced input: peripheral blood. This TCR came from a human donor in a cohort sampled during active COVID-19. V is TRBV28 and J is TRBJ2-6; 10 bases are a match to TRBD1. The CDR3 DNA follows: TGTGCCAGCAGTTTAGGGGACAGGGGCTCTGGGGCCAACGTCCTGACTTTC. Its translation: CASSLGDRGSGANVLTF.